Shown below are 8 T cell receptor beta chains from a single sample sequenced in a study of blood T cells in healthy people across ages. For the second PCR, which ran for about 7 to 12 cycles, a sample-barcoded 5' primer and a J-beta primer mix were used. TCRdb reprocessed the 5' RACE reads with MiXCR, giving one entry per CDR3 protein. This repertoire shows 650,000 to 1,000,000 distinct CDR3 sequences, approximately 35% found once; its top ten account for 13%. The sequenced sample consisted of blood. The receptors originated from a man younger than 35 in good health.

The V gene is TRBV7-2, the J gene TRBJ2-2; D assignment may be TRBD1 or TRBD2 (5 bases each). From germline, CDR1 is SGHTA and CDR2 FQGNSA. V lost 5 bases to trimming and J lost 8 bases, with 15 bases between them. There are 14 residues in the CDR3. CDR3 DNA: TGTGCCAGCAGCCCTCCGGGACCTTGGGGGGAGCTGTTTTTT. It specifies CASSPPGPWGELFF.

The gene calls are TRBV7-9 and TRBJ2-1; no reliable D call. V gave up 7 bases and J gave up 5 bases, with 9 bases separating them. Per germline, CDR1 SEHNR and CDR2 FQNEAQ (reference sequence). The CDR3 totals 12 residues. The CDR3 DNA is TGTGCCAGCACAGTCTACGACAATGAGCAGTTCTTC. Its protein is CASTVYDNEQFF.

The V call is TRBV7-2, the J call TRBJ2-5; 14 bases map to TRBD2. The ends lost 4 bases at V and 6 bases at J; junction bases unmatched: 4. The germline V gene encodes CDR1 SGHTA and CDR2 FQGNSA. This CDR3 spans 15 amino acids. The CDR3 reads CASSSTSGGAKTQYF. The CDR3 DNA sequence: TGTGCCAGCAGCTCGACTAGCGGGGGGGCGAAGACCCAGTACTTC.

The J gene is TRBJ2-3, the V gene TRBV11-2; D is undetermined. The V gene's germline CDR1 is SGHAT and CDR2 FQNNGV. The CDR3 sequence is 14 residues long. V was cut by 5 bases and J by 3 bases, with 12 bases left in between. The CDR3 is CASSVVWQTDTQYF. The CDR3 DNA reads TGTGCCAGCAGCGTAGTATGGCAGACAGATACGCAGTATTTT.

The chain combines TRBV4-2 with TRBJ2-5, with D hard to call. This CDR3 has 13 residues. Trimming left V 0 bases short and J 11 bases short, with 13 bases between. Looked up from germline, CDR1 is LGHNA and CDR2 is YNFKEQ. DNA for the CDR3: TGTGCCAGCAGCCAAGACGTAGGACGCAAGCAGTACTTC. This sequence encodes CASSQDVGRKQYF.

This clonotype was observed at least ten times. This chain uses TRBV10-3 with TRBJ2-7, with D possibly matching TRBD1 (6 bases). CDR1 and CDR2 (germline): ENHRY, SYGVKD. The V gene lost 4 bases and the J gene lost 1 base, with 26 bases spanning the gap. This CDR3 contains 19 residues. The CDR3 region is CAISAADGQISPVSYEQYF. In nucleotides, the CDR3 is TGTGCCATCAGTGCCGCCGACGGACAGATCTCCCCCGTTTCCTACGAGCAGTACTTC.

This chain joins TRBV2 and TRBJ1-2; TRBD1 might be the D (5 bases). This CDR3 comprises 12 residues. The V end was cut by 4 bases, the J end by 7 bases, with 10 bases between. From germline, CDR1 is SNHLY and CDR2 FYNNEI. The DNA of the CDR3 is TGTGCCAGCAGTGGGGGCAGGGCTGGCTACACCTTC. This gives the protein CASSGGRAGYTF.

This clonotype was seen ten or more times. A much larger clone differs by one base, so this may be a read error. This chain links TRBV12-3 or TRBV12-4 with TRBJ2-7, with a possible D match to TRBD2 (5 bases). There are 13 residues in the CDR3. V was cut by 1 base and J by 3 bases, with 7 bases left in between. CDR3 sequence (DNA): TGTGCCAGCAGTTTAGGACGGGGCTACGAGCAGTACTTC. This encodes CASSLGRGYEQYF.